The 8 T cell receptor beta chains listed next were all sequenced from one sample in a study of OX40 agonist ivuxolimab in advanced cancers. Repertoires were generated with immunoSEQ multiplex PCR, while TCRdb's copy carries only in-frame clones and drops some. The data contain around 99,000 clones, approximately 90% of them singletons. Specimen: CD4+ or CD8+ T cells sorted from blood, collected in a trial of the OX40 agonist ivuxolimab. The receptors shown here come from an adult with an advanced solid tumor such as melanoma, head and neck, liver or kidney cancer.

This clone was seen more than once but under ten times. J is TRBJ2-7 and V is TRBV18; no clear D gene. V was clipped by 0 bases and J by 5 bases, with 8 bases between them. Germline V gene lookup returns CDR1 KGHSH and CDR2 LQKENI. The CDR3 runs to 13 residues. The CDR3 is CASSPPNDHEQYF. The CDR3 DNA reads TGTGCCAGCTCACCACCGAACGACCACGAGCAGTACTTC.

This sequence joins TRBV7-9 and TRBJ1-5, with TRBD1 as a possible D gene (5 bases). CDR3 length: 13 amino acids. V shed 0 bases and J shed 10 bases, with 10 bases lying between them. Germline CDR1 SEHNR, CDR2 FQNEAQ (reference sequence). The CDR3 protein is CASSLAGGVPQHF. CDR3 nucleotides: TGTGCCAGCAGCTTAGCTGGAGGGGTCCCCCAGCATTTT.

The chain combines TRBV7-9 with TRBJ1-1; D is unclear. V lost 3 bases to trimming and J lost 7 bases, with 9 bases between them. CDR1 is SEHNR, CDR2 FQNEAQ, per germline (reference sequence). The CDR3 extends over 12 amino acids. The CDR3 reads CASSFAGDEAFF. The CDR3, as DNA: TGTGCCAGCAGCTTTGCGGGAGATGAAGCTTTCTTT.

This chain joins TRBV15 and TRBJ2-7, with a possible D match to TRBD2 (7 bases). V was shortened by 0 bases and J by 5 bases, with 14 bases between the two germline ends. Looked up from germline, CDR1 is LNHNV and CDR2 is YYDKDF (reference sequence). The length of the CDR3 is 15 residues. CDR3 bases: TGTGCCACCAGCAGAGACCTAGGGGGAGGGAACGAGCAGTACTTC. This sequence encodes CATSRDLGGGNEQYF.

This chain joins TRBV28 and TRBJ1-1, with 10 positions matching TRBD1. V shed 6 bases, J shed 11 bases, and the junction held 12 bases outside the gene matches. Germline V gene lookup returns CDR1 MDHEN and CDR2 SYDVKM. CDR3 size: 14 residues. This chain's CDR3 is CASSRTQGQGTAFF. The CDR3 DNA reads as TGTGCCAGCAGCCGAACCCAGGGACAGGGGACGGCTTTCTTT.

The chain carries TRBV4-1 and TRBJ2-2, with D perhaps TRBD1 or TRBD2 (5 bases each). The CDR3 consists of 17 residues. Trimming removed 1 base from V and 2 bases from J, with 14 bases in between. Germline V lookup: CDR1 MGHRA, CDR2 YSYEKL. The CDR3 coding sequence is TGCGCCAGCAGCCAAGTTTGGGGGACCGATAACACCGGGGAGCTGTTTTTT. Amino acids: CASSQVWGTDNTGELFF.

Here the CDR3 reads CASSPPAGQYEQYF. The CDR3 DNA follows: TGCGCCAGCAGCCCCCCCGCGGGACAGTACGAGCAGTACTTC. The chain employs TRBV4-1 and TRBJ2-5; TRBD1 is a possible D gene (7 bases). The better agreement between TRBJ2-7 and the DNA end casts doubt on the J call. The CDR3 has 14 amino acids. The V gene's germline CDR1 is MGHRA and CDR2 YSYEKL.

The chain's CDR3 is CAISVGDAPNTEAFF. In nucleotides, the CDR3 is TGTGCCATCAGTGTCGGGGACGCACCGAACACTGAAGCTTTCTTT. The V and J genes are TRBV10-3 and TRBJ1-1; possibly TRBD1 for D (5 bases). Germline CDR1 and CDR2: ENHRY and SYGVKD. The V end lost 4 bases, the J end lost 1 base, and 13 bases lay between the germline ends. This CDR3 has 15 residues.